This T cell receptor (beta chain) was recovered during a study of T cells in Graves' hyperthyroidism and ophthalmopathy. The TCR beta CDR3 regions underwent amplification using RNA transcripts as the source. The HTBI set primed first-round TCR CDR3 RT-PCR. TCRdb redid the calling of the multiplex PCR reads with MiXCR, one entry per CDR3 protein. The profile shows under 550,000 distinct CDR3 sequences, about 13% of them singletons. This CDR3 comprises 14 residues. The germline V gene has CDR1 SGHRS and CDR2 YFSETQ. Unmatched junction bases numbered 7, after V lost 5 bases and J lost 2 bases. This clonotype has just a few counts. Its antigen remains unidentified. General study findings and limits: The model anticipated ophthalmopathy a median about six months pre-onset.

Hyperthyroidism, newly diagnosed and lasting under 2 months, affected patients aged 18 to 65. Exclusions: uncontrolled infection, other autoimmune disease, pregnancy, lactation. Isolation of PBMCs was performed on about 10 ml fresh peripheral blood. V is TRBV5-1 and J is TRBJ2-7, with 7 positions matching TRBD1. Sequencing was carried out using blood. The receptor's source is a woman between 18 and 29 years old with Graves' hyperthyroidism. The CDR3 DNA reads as TGCGCCAGCAGTATGACAGGGCTTCCCTACGAGCAGTACTTC. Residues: CASSMTGLPYEQYF. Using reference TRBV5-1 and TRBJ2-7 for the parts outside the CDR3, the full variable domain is KAGVTQTPRYLIKTRGQQVTLSCSPISGHRSVSWYQQTPGQGLQFLFEYFSETQRNKGNFPGRFSGRQFSNSRSEMNVSTLELGDSALYLCASSMTGLPYEQYFGPGTRLTVT.